The 17 T cell receptor beta chains below all came from one sample that was sequenced in a study of spatial heterogeneity in lung cancer. Overall study findings and caveats: Mutation tallies in tumors tracked expanded intratumoral alpha and beta TCR counts.

Antigens of these TCRs are unknown. MiXCR, run by TCRdb on the 5' RACE reads, gives a single entry per CDR3 protein. The sample consists of some 7,400 distinct CDR3 sequences, 6.5% to 9% of them appearing once. Time point described: sample taken at primary tumor resection. The starting material was lung tumor tissue, obtained at surgery. These receptors were obtained from a female donor with early-stage non-small cell lung cancer.

This clonotype was found many times. The J gene is TRBJ2-5, the V gene TRBV28, with TRBD2 identical over 11 bases. Germline CDR1 and CDR2: MDHEN and SYDVKM. The junction had 3 bases not matched to a gene; V was cut back by 3 bases and J by 3 bases. The CDR3 loop spans 15 amino acids. In DNA, the CDR3 is TGTGCCAGCAGTTTCCAGACTAGCGGGGAAGAGACCCAGTACTTC. This translates into CASSFQTSGEETQYF.

This clonotype was observed at least ten times. The V and J genes are TRBV19 and TRBJ2-2; 12 bases align to TRBD2. The CDR3 spans 18 residues. With 9 bases clipped from V and 3 bases from J, the junction kept 14 bases outside the gene matches. Germline V lookup: CDR1 LNHDA, CDR2 SQIVND (reference sequence). CDR3 residues: CARRELAGGPEDTGELFF. CDR3 DNA: TGTGCCAGACGTGAACTAGCGGGAGGACCAGAGGACACCGGGGAGCTGTTTTTT. The whole variable domain, remainder taken from reference TRBV19 and TRBJ2-2, is DGGITQSPKYLFRKEGQNVTLSCEQNLNHDAMYWYRQDPGQGLRLIYYSQIVNDFQKGDIAEGYSVSREKKESFPLTVTSAQKNPTAFYLCARRELAGGPEDTGELFFGEGSRLTVL.

This clonotype was counted a few times. CDR3 bases: TGTGCCAGCAGCTTAGTTTCGGCTGGACAGGGGGAAACAGATACGCAGTATTTT. This gives the protein CASSLVSAGQGETDTQYF. The V gene is TRBV13, the J gene TRBJ2-3; 10 nucleotides agree with TRBD1. Germline V lookup: CDR1 PRHDT, CDR2 FYEKMQ (reference sequence). The ends lost 1 base at V and 3 bases at J; junction bases unmatched: 10. CDR3 length: 18 residues.

This clonotype is categorized as medium-sized. This rearrangement joins TRBV18 to TRBJ2-1; D not resolved. Trimming stripped 3 bases from V and 6 bases from J, with 15 bases between. The CDR3 totals 15 residues. CDR1 and CDR2 (germline): KGHSH, LQKENI. CDR3 sequence: CASSPPGRVGNEQFF. The CDR3 DNA reads TGTGCCAGCTCACCCCCGGGTAGAGTGGGCAATGAGCAGTTCTTC.

This clonotype has ten or more counts. V gene TRBV7-3 combines with J gene TRBJ2-3; D is possibly TRBD1 (5 bases). Between the trimmed V and J ends, which lost 1 base and 2 bases, there was a span of 19 bases. The germline CDR1 and CDR2 sequences are SGHTA and FQGTGA. The CDR3 extends over 18 amino acids. The CDR3 DNA is TGTGCCAGCAGCTTAAACGGTGTGTGGGCAGGGAACACAGATACGCAGTATTTT. Translated, it gives CASSLNGVWAGNTDTQYF. Filled out from reference TRBV7-3 and TRBJ2-3, the complete variable domain reads GAGVSQTPSNKVTEKGKYVELRCDPISGHTALYWYRQSLGQGPEFLIYFQGTGAADDSGLPNDRFFAVRPEGSVSTLKIQRTERGDSAVYLCASSLNGVWAGNTDTQYFGPGTRLTVL.

This clonotype has a count of ten or more. The J gene is TRBJ2-2, the V gene TRBV5-1; 8 nucleotides agree with TRBD2. Unmatched junction bases numbered 10, after V lost 6 bases and J lost 3 bases. The CDR3 consists of 16 residues. Germline-derived CDR1 and CDR2 are SGHRS and YFSETQ. The CDR3 DNA is TGCGCCAGCAAAGGTACTAGCGGCCTTGACACCGGGGAGCTGTTTTTT. Protein product: CASKGTSGLDTGELFF.

This clonotype rates as medium-sized (0.01 to 0.1%). V usage is TRBV14 and J usage is TRBJ2-5, with 10 positions matching TRBD2. Germline V CDR1 and CDR2: SGHDN, FVKESK. V lost 4 bases, J lost 0 bases, and 5 bases stayed unmatched. The CDR3 consists of 16 residues. The CDR3 region has the DNA TGTGCCAGCAGCCCATTAGCGGGAGGCAACCAAGAGACCCAGTACTTC. It encodes CASSPLAGGNQETQYF.

This clonotype was seen repeatedly, ten times or more. The V gene is TRBV5-1, the J gene TRBJ1-2; 7 bases agree with TRBD1. The V and J ends lost 6 bases and 2 bases, in that order; junction bases with no gene match: 4. The CDR3 has 13 amino acids. Germline assignment: CDR1 SGHRS and CDR2 YFSETQ. The CDR3 DNA reads as TGCGCCAGCACCGAGACAGGGAACTATGGCTACACCTTC. Its protein product is CASTETGNYGYTF.

This clonotype rates as medium-sized. The rearrangement joins TRBV7-8 to TRBJ2-2, with no clear D. Germline CDR1 reads SGHVS; CDR2 reads FQNEAQ. The CDR3 length is 13 residues. V gave up 1 base and J gave up 6 bases, with 6 bases separating them. CDR3 DNA: TGTGCCAGCAGCTTAGTGCAGGCCGGGGAGCTGTTTTTT. It is translated as CASSLVQAGELFF.

This clonotype is medium-sized. This chain connects TRBV29-1 to TRBJ1-1; 8 nucleotides align to TRBD1. The V gene's germline CDR1 is SQVTM and CDR2 ANQGSEA. The CDR3 is made up of 13 amino acids. V lost 6 bases to trimming and J lost 6 bases; unmatched junction nucleotides: 9. The CDR3 DNA is TGCAGCGTCGGGACAGGCCATGGCGCTGAAGCTTTCTTT. Translating gives CSVGTGHGAEAFF. Drawing the rest from reference TRBV29-1 and TRBJ1-1, the complete variable domain is SAVISQKPSRDICQRGTSLTIQCQVDSQVTMMFWYRQQPGQSLTLIATANQGSEATYESGFVIDKFPISRPNLTFSTLTVSNMSPEDSSIYLCSVGTGHGAEAFFGQGTRLTVV.

This clonotype showed up many times. This chain connects TRBV2 to TRBJ2-1, with a weak D call TRBD2 (6 bases). Germline V gene data show CDR1 as SNHLY and CDR2 as FYNNEI. V shed 0 bases and J shed 6 bases, with 18 bases lying between them. The CDR3 loop spans 17 amino acids. CDR3 protein: CASSEARWDSRANEQFF. In DNA form, the CDR3 reads TGTGCCAGCAGTGAAGCTCGTTGGGACTCCCGGGCCAATGAGCAGTTCTTC.

In this sample, this clonotype is medium-sized. V gene TRBV15 combines with J gene TRBJ1-1; D is possibly TRBD1 (6 bases). Germline V gene data show CDR1 as LNHNV and CDR2 as YYDKDF (reference sequence). Trimming cost V 1 base and J 3 bases, with 12 bases left between them. CDR3 length: 15 amino acids. The CDR3 reads CATSRGQGLDTEAFF. For the CDR3, the DNA is TGTGCCACCAGCAGAGGGCAGGGGCTGGACACTGAAGCTTTCTTT. The full variable domain, completed using reference TRBV15 and TRBJ1-1, is DAMVIQNPRYQVTQFGKPVTLSCSQTLNHNVMYWYQQKSSQAPKLLFHYYDKDFNNEADTPDNFQSRRPNTSFCFLDIRSPGLGDTAMYLCATSRGQGLDTEAFFGQGTRLTVV.

By share of the sample, this clonotype is medium-sized. The chain links TRBV7-2 to TRBJ2-3; D is unresolved. V lost 5 bases and J 2 bases, leaving 11 bases between the germline ends. The CDR3 totals 14 residues. Per the germline V gene, CDR1 is SGHTA and CDR2 is FQGNSA. This chain's CDR3 is CASSLGPLTDTQYF. CDR3 in DNA: TGTGCCAGCAGCCTCGGGCCACTCACAGATACGCAGTATTTT.

By share of the sample, this clonotype is large (0.1 to 1%). The V and J genes are TRBV9 and TRBJ2-7; TRBD1 agrees at 7 bases. CDR3 length: 15 residues. V shed 2 bases and J 0 bases; nucleotides not matched to a gene: 5. CDR1 and CDR2 from the germline V gene are SGDLS and YYNGEE. In nucleotides, the CDR3 is TGTGCCAGCAGCGTGACGGACAGGAGCTCCTACGAGCAGTACTTC. Its protein product is CASSVTDRSSYEQYF.

This chain links TRBV5-4 with TRBJ1-1; D is uncertain. This CDR3 is 17 amino acids long. V lost 3 bases to trimming and J lost 0 bases, with 18 bases between them. CDR1 and CDR2 (germline): SGHNT, YYREEE (reference sequence). In DNA, the CDR3 is TGTGCCAGCAGCTCTCTAGCGTCAGTAGCCTTGAACACTGAAGCTTTCTTT. Its protein is CASSSLASVALNTEAFF.

In its sample, this clonotype was seen many times. The rearrangement uses TRBV7-8 and TRBJ2-5; D is undetermined. The CDR3 runs 14 residues. V lost 3 bases, J lost 5 bases, and 13 bases lay in between. Germline V CDR1 and CDR2: SGHVS, FQNEAQ. The CDR3 loop reads CASSLGRPEETQYF. Here the CDR3 DNA reads TGTGCCAGCAGCTTGGGTCGGCCCGAGGAGACCCAGTACTTC.

This clonotype is categorized as medium-sized. V gene TRBV19 combines with J gene TRBJ1-4; possibly TRBD1 for D (6 bases). With 8 bases removed from V and 0 bases from J, the gap between germline ends came to 13 bases. The CDR3 runs to 15 residues. Germline V CDR1 and CDR2: LNHDA, SQIVND (reference sequence). The CDR3 DNA follows: TGTGCCAGTTCTGGGGGCGCGGCAACTAATGAAAAACTGTTTTTT. Protein: CASSGGAATNEKLFF.